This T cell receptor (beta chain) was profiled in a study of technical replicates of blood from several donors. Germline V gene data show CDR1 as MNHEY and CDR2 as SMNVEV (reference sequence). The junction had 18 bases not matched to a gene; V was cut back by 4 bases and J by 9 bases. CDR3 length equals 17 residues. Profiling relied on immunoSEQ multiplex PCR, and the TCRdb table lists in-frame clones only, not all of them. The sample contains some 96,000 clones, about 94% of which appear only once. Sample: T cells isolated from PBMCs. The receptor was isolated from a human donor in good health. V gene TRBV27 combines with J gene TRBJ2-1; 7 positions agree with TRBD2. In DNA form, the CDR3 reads TGTGCCAGCAGTTCCGACGTAGGGAGCGGGATTTTCGGTGAGCAGTTCTTC. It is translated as CASSSDVGSGIFGEQFF.